This entry lists 28 T cell receptor beta chains sequenced from one sample in a study of T cell responses to AZD1222 COVID-19 vaccine. The data were produced by immunoSEQ multiplex PCR, yet TCRdb's version contains in-frame clones alone and is incomplete. This table holds about 140,000 clones, less than 95% found once. The material sequenced was peripheral blood, taken on day 0 of AZD1222 vaccination. These receptors came from an adult in good health.

This chain uses TRBV11-3 with TRBJ1-1, with 7 bases lining up with TRBD1. Germline loops: CDR1 SGHNT, CDR2 YENEEA. V was pared by 8 bases and J by 4 bases, with 7 bases of the junction left unmatched. This CDR3 contains 13 residues. The CDR3 reads CASQGQVGTEAFF. In nucleotides, the CDR3 is TGTGCCAGCCAAGGACAGGTGGGCACTGAAGCTTTCTTT.

This sequence joins TRBV5-4 and TRBJ2-2; perhaps TRBD2 as D (6 bases). The CDR3 length is 15 residues. With 4 bases removed from V and 3 bases from J, the gap between germline ends came to 13 bases. Germline V gives CDR1 SGHNT, CDR2 YYREEE (reference sequence). The CDR3 is CASSPSWGDTGELFF. CDR3 nucleotides: TGTGCCAGCAGCCCCTCATGGGGGGACACCGGGGAGCTGTTTTTT.

The chain recombines TRBV27 with TRBJ2-1; no reliable D call. The CDR3 is 14 residues long. Germline V gene sequence: CDR1 MNHEY, CDR2 SMNVEV (reference sequence). The V end was cut by 6 bases, the J end by 6 bases, with 15 bases between. The CDR3 sequence is CASSQITQLNEQFF. CDR3 DNA sequence: TGTGCCAGCAGCCAAATTACACAGCTCAATGAGCAGTTCTTC.

The V call is TRBV28, the J call TRBJ1-6; maybe TRBD1 (5 bases). Trimming removed 5 bases from V and 8 bases from J, with 16 bases in between. CDR3 length: 15 amino acids. CDR1 MDHEN and CDR2 SYDVKM come from the germline V gene. Here the CDR3 reads CASSKFDRQYSPLHF. CDR3 DNA sequence: TGTGCCAGCAGTAAGTTCGACAGACAATATTCACCCCTCCACTTT. The variable domain in full, with the rest retrieved from reference TRBV28 and TRBJ1-6, is DVKVTQSSRYLVKRTGEKVFLECVQDMDHENMFWYRQDPGLGLRLIYFSYDVKMKEKGDIPEGYSVSREKKERFSLILESASTNQTSMYLCASSKFDRQYSPLHFGNGTRLTVT.

V is TRBV7-9 and J is TRBJ1-4; possibly TRBD1 for D (6 bases). Deletions cut 8 bases from V and 5 bases from J, with 18 bases between. The length of the CDR3 is 15 residues. Germline-derived CDR1 and CDR2 are SEHNR and FQNEAQ (reference sequence). The CDR3 protein is CASSQGGPLNEKLFF. The CDR3 DNA sequence: TGTGCCAGCTCACAAGGGGGACCCTTAAATGAAAAACTGTTTTTT.

The V and J genes are TRBV5-1 and TRBJ2-3, with a possible D match to TRBD1 (5 bases). V lost 4 bases to trimming and J lost 5 bases, with 17 bases between them. Germline values: CDR1 SGHRS, CDR2 YFSETQ. This CDR3 is 15 amino acids long. The CDR3 protein is CASSPLREGGDTQYF. CDR3 DNA: TGCGCCAGCAGCCCCCTCAGGGAAGGTGGAGATACGCAGTATTTT.

The chain recombines TRBV12-3 or TRBV12-4 with TRBJ1-2; D gene ambiguous. Deletions cut 1 base from V and 4 bases from J, with 1 base between. The CDR3 covers 11 residues. The CDR3 loop is CASSLGYGYTF. The DNA of the CDR3 is TGTGCCAGCAGTTTAGGCTATGGCTACACCTTC.

This clone was recorded once. The genes are TRBV4-3 and TRBJ2-1, with D possibly TRBD2 on 5 matching bases. In germline, CDR1 is LGHNA, CDR2 YSLEER. The CDR3 consists of 18 residues. Deletions cut 3 bases from V and 4 bases from J, with 22 bases between. The CDR3 spells CASSHALVATSIYNEQFF. In DNA, the CDR3 is TGCGCCAGCAGCCATGCCCTCGTAGCGACCTCGATTTACAATGAGCAGTTCTTC.

About this clone: The junction departs from the called germline gene at one end, perhaps through a read error. The chain recombines TRBV4-1 with TRBJ1-1; D not certain. This CDR3 has 14 amino acids. CDR1 and CDR2 from the germline V gene are MGHRA and YSYEKL. Here the CDR3 DNA reads TGCGCCAGCAGACAAGGCCGGTCTGACACTGAAGCTTTCTTT. Translating it yields CASRQGRSDTEAFF.

This clone turned up a few times. The chain employs TRBV5-5 and TRBJ1-6; 8 bases are shared with TRBD1. This CDR3 is 15 amino acids long. Germline assignment: CDR1 SGHKS and CDR2 YYEKEE (reference sequence). Unmatched junction bases numbered 6, after V lost 2 bases and J lost 8 bases. The CDR3 DNA sequence: TGTGCCAGCAGCTTTCAGGGGGCTCAAGATTCACCCCTCCACTTT. Amino acid sequence: CASSFQGAQDSPLHF.

The count of this clone is one. The chain employs TRBV5-1 and TRBJ2-2, with a possible D match to TRBD1 (6 bases). CDR1 is SGHRS, CDR2 YFSETQ, per germline. V was trimmed by 2 bases and J by 2 bases, leaving 16 bases between them. CDR3 length: 17 residues. The CDR3 reads CASSFDNRVPNTGELFF. CDR3 coding DNA: TGCGCCAGCAGCTTCGACAACAGGGTGCCAAACACCGGGGAGCTGTTTTTT.

The V and J genes are TRBV3-1 (or the pseudogene TRBV3-2) and TRBJ1-1, with no clear D. The germline V and J ends were trimmed by 2 bases and 1 base, with 8 bases remaining between them. The CDR3 is 14 amino acids. CDR1 is LGHDT and CDR2 is YNNKEL in the germline V gene (reference sequence). CDR3 coding DNA: TGTGCCAGCAGCCAACCCACAGAGAACACTGAAGCTTTCTTT. Translation gives CASSQPTENTEAFF.

The chain combines TRBV6-4 with TRBJ2-1; D may correspond to TRBD1 or TRBD2 (5 bases each). The CDR3 is 15 amino acids. Germline-derived CDR1 and CDR2 are MRHNA and SNTAGT. Trimming removed 6 bases at V and 4 bases at J, with 16 bases between. CDR3 sequence reads: CASSRGLEGYNEQFF. Written as DNA, the CDR3 is TGTGCCAGCAGCCGCGGGCTAGAGGGGTACAATGAGCAGTTCTTC.

CDR3 amino acids: CATSDSETAPKQYF. The CDR3 DNA follows: TGTGCCACCAGTGATTCGGAGACCGCTCCCAAGCAGTACTTC. The V and J genes are TRBV24-1 and TRBJ2-7, with D hard to call. Per the germline V gene, CDR1 is KGHDR and CDR2 is SFDVKD. V was cut by 2 bases and J by 8 bases, with 15 bases left in between. This CDR3 is built from 14 residues.

This rearrangement joins TRBV9 to TRBJ1-4, with D unclear. The V end was cut by 6 bases, the J end by 0 bases, with 9 bases between. The length of the CDR3 is 14 residues. CDR1 is SGDLS, CDR2 YYNGEE, per germline. Written as DNA, the CDR3 is TGTGCCAGCACGTCCCTTCCAACTAATGAAAAACTGTTTTTT. Its protein product is CASTSLPTNEKLFF.

The gene calls are TRBV11-3 and TRBJ1-2; D is perhaps TRBD1 (5 bases). V lost 2 bases and J 4 bases, leaving 11 bases between the germline ends. The CDR3 runs 14 residues. Per the germline V gene, CDR1 is SGHNT and CDR2 is YENEEA. The CDR3 DNA sequence: TGTGCCAGCAGCTTAATGGGGGGACTCTATGGCTACACCTTC. This codes for CASSLMGGLYGYTF.

V gene TRBV5-1 combines with J gene TRBJ2-2; a weak D match, TRBD1 (5 bases). Germline V gene sequence: CDR1 SGHRS, CDR2 YFSETQ. The V end was cut by 5 bases, the J end by 1 base, with 9 bases between. This CDR3 has 14 amino acids. The CDR3 reads CASRLTGNTGELFF. CDR3 nucleotide sequence: TGCGCCAGCAGACTTACAGGGAACACCGGGGAGCTGTTTTTT.

The chain recombines TRBV9 with TRBJ2-3, with TRBD2 identical over 9 bases. J was trimmed by 3 bases and V by 0 bases; bases with no gene match: 2. Germline V gene sequence: CDR1 SGDLS, CDR2 YYNGEE. The CDR3 covers 15 residues. CDR3 protein: CASSVVAGGTDTQYF. Written as DNA, the CDR3 is TGTGCCAGCAGCGTAGTGGCGGGAGGGACAGATACGCAGTATTTT.

The chain uses TRBV5-6 and TRBJ2-3; TRBD2 is a possible D gene (6 bases). CDR1 SGHDT and CDR2 YYEEEE come from the germline V gene. Trimming took off 4 bases at V and 6 bases at J, with 6 bases between the two ends. This CDR3 spans 11 amino acids. The CDR3 DNA sequence: TGTGCCAGCAGCCGGGGGGATACGCAGTATTTT. The encoded protein is CASSRGDTQYF.

The chain recombines TRBV21-1 with TRBJ2-4; the table's D call TRBD2 went unverified against the DNA. TRBV21-1 is annotated as a pseudogene. CDR3 size: 16 residues. The CDR3 nucleotides read TGTGCCAGCAGCAAAGCGGGCATGGGGGGGAAAAACATTCAGTACTTC. Translating gives CASSKAGMGGKNIQYF.

The rearrangement joins TRBV7-2 to TRBJ2-7; D is ambiguous. The CDR3 is 13 residues long. V dropped 11 bases and J dropped 7 bases, with 21 bases sitting between them. Per germline, CDR1 SGHTA and CDR2 FQGNSA. CDR3 protein: CAGANEPQGEQYF. CDR3 bases: TGTGCCGGAGCGAACGAACCGCAAGGTGAGCAGTACTTC. Together with reference TRBV7-2 and TRBJ2-7, the CDR3 gives the full variable domain: GAGVSQSPSNKVTEKGKDVELRCDPISGHTALYWYRQSLGQGLEFLIYFQGNSAPDKSGLPSDRFSAERTGGSVSTLTIQRTQQEDSAVYLCAGANEPQGEQYFGPGTRLTVT.

The rearrangement links TRBV11-1 to TRBJ1-1; D gene unclear. Germline lookup yields CDR1 SGHAT and CDR2 FQDESV (reference sequence). The CDR3 contains 13 residues. The ends were cut back, 5 bases at V and 4 bases at J, with 11 bases in the middle. CDR3 region: CASSRGLFTEAFF. CDR3 DNA sequence: TGTGCCAGCAGCCGCGGACTTTTCACTGAAGCTTTCTTT. Combining the CDR3 with reference TRBV11-1 and TRBJ1-1 gives the whole variable domain EAEVAQSPRYKITEKSQAVAFWCDPISGHATLYWYRQILGQGPELLVQFQDESVVDDSQLPKDRFSAERLKGVDSTLKIQPAELGDSAMYLCASSRGLFTEAFFGQGTRLTVV.

This sequence joins TRBV29-1 and TRBJ1-2; D is unclear. The CDR3 is 15 residues long. Trimming cost V 0 bases and J 0 bases, with 11 bases left between them. From germline, CDR1 is SQVTM and CDR2 ANQGSEA. The CDR3: CSVEDLSSSNYGYTF. The CDR3 DNA sequence: TGCAGCGTTGAAGATCTGTCCTCATCTAACTATGGCTACACCTTC.

The chain carries TRBV5-4 and TRBJ2-7; D gene unclear. CDR3 size: 11 residues. Germline CDR1 reads SGHNT; CDR2 reads YYREEE (reference sequence). V was pared by 4 bases and J by 11 bases, with 13 bases between. The CDR3 region is CASSHPSSEYF. CDR3 nucleotide sequence: TGTGCCAGCAGCCACCCCAGTTCCGAGTACTTC.

The chain couples TRBV5-1 to TRBJ1-4, with TRBD1 matching 7 bases. From germline, CDR1 is SGHRS and CDR2 YFSETQ. The CDR3 is made up of 15 amino acids. Unmatched junction bases numbered 3, after V lost 0 bases and J lost 4 bases. CDR3 region: CASSLGDSLNEKLFF. The DNA of the CDR3 is TGCGCCAGCAGCTTGGGGGACAGCCTTAATGAAAAACTGTTTTTT. Combining the CDR3 with reference TRBV5-1 and TRBJ1-4 gives the whole variable domain KAGVTQTPRYLIKTRGQQVTLSCSPISGHRSVSWYQQTPGQGLQFLFEYFSETQRNKGNFPGRFSGRQFSNSRSEMNVSTLELGDSALYLCASSLGDSLNEKLFFGSGTQLSVL.

The chain uses TRBV30 and TRBJ1-4; TRBD1 aligns across 7 bases. Per germline, CDR1 GTSNPN and CDR2 SVGIG (reference sequence). CDR3 length equals 16 residues. V lost 3 bases to trimming and J lost 8 bases; unmatched junction nucleotides: 15. The CDR3 bases are TGTGCCTGGAGGGAGGTGGGGACAGCGGATTCAGAAAAACTGTTTTTT. It yields the protein CAWREVGTADSEKLFF.

This clone showed up just a few times. This rearrangement joins TRBV28 to TRBJ2-7; possibly TRBD2 for D (5 bases). The V and J ends lost 8 bases and 2 bases respectively, with 22 bases between them. The germline V gene has CDR1 MDHEN and CDR2 SYDVKM. This CDR3 contains 16 residues. The CDR3 bases are TGTGCCAGCTCTACTCCAGCGGTCCAAGGCGCCTACGAGCAGTACTTC. It translates to CASSTPAVQGAYEQYF.

This rearrangement joins TRBV28 to TRBJ1-5, with D uncertain. V lost 6 bases and J lost 4, with 13 bases in between. Looked up from germline, CDR1 is MDHEN and CDR2 is SYDVKM. The CDR3 is 14 residues long. CDR3 residues: CASSPQSGNQPQHF. Written as DNA, the CDR3 is TGTGCCAGCAGCCCCCAGAGCGGGAATCAGCCCCAGCATTTT.